These 9 T cell receptor beta chains were sequenced from one sample in a study of blood T cell repertoires in COVID-19 (dated by TCRdb to 2020 to 2021). Libraries were prepared through the immunoSEQ multiplex PCR assay. TCRdb retrieved this table from immuneACCESS and kept in-frame rearrangements only. Not all clones are present; in checked studies, unresolved V genes account for under half, and no reason is known for the remainder. The sample has about 230,000 clones on record, 81% of them singletons. The ten largest clones take up roughly 8% of the sample. Sequencing was done on a sample of peripheral blood. These receptors originate from a woman at least 80 years old with acute or convalescent COVID-19.

V and J are TRBV12-1 and TRBJ2-5; the table gives TRBD2 as D, unverified against the DNA. TRBV12-1 is deemed a pseudogene. This CDR3 has 16 amino acids. As DNA, the CDR3 is TGTGCCAGCAGCTCATATGGACTAGCGGGAGTAGAGACCCAGTACTTC. It yields the protein CASSSYGLAGVETQYF.

The gene calls are TRBV4-2 and TRBJ1-2; 7 bases line up with TRBD1. The CDR3 length is 17 residues. The V gene's germline CDR1 is LGHNA and CDR2 YNFKEQ. Germline trimming cut 1 base from V and 0 bases from J; bases unmatched to any gene: 8. The CDR3 DNA reads as TGTGCCAGCAGCCAAGCCCAGGACAGGCTAGCTAACTATGGCTACACCTTC. Its protein product is CASSQAQDRLANYGYTF.

The chain recombines TRBV19 with TRBJ1-1; 9 positions match TRBD1. V dropped 7 bases and J dropped 3; count of bases not matched to a gene: 9. CDR3 length: 15 amino acids. Germline CDR1 is LNHDA and CDR2 is SQIVND (reference sequence). The DNA of the CDR3 is TGTGCCAGTACGACGCCGGGACAGGGATACACTGAAGCTTTCTTT. Amino acid sequence: CASTTPGQGYTEAFF. Filled out from reference TRBV19 and TRBJ1-1, the complete variable domain reads DGGITQSPKYLFRKEGQNVTLSCEQNLNHDAMYWYRQDPGQGLRLIYYSQIVNDFQKGDIAEGYSVSREKKESFPLTVTSAQKNPTAFYLCASTTPGQGYTEAFFGQGTRLTVV.

This clone was counted a few times. The chain uses TRBV19 and TRBJ2-2; a weak D match, TRBD2 (5 bases). This CDR3 contains 13 residues. CDR1 is LNHDA, CDR2 SQIVND, per germline (reference sequence). V lost 3 bases, J lost 3 bases, and 5 bases lay in between. CDR3 amino acids: CASSMGDTGELFF. The CDR3 nucleotides are TGTGCCAGTAGTATGGGAGACACCGGGGAGCTGTTTTTT.

A few counts support this clone. This chain connects TRBV5-4 to TRBJ1-1, with D perhaps matching TRBD1 (6 bases). Germline loops: CDR1 SGHNT, CDR2 YYREEE (reference sequence). The CDR3 covers 14 residues. Between the trimmed V and J ends, which lost 0 bases and 5 bases, there was a span of 11 bases. CDR3: CASSLEKQGTEAFF. For the CDR3, the DNA is TGTGCCAGCAGCTTGGAGAAACAGGGAACTGAAGCTTTCTTT.

The gene calls are TRBV5-1 and TRBJ1-4, with D tentatively TRBD1 (5 bases). Germline V gene sequence: CDR1 SGHRS, CDR2 YFSETQ. V was shortened by 5 bases and J by 3 bases, with 11 bases between the two germline ends. This CDR3 contains 14 residues. CDR3 in DNA: TGCGCCAGCAGTTTACAGGATCCTAATGAAAAACTGTTTTTT. Translating it yields CASSLQDPNEKLFF.

The chain recombines TRBV5-4 with TRBJ1-2, with 9 bases fitting TRBD1. Unmatched junction bases numbered 7, after V lost 0 bases and J lost 4 bases. The germline CDR1 and CDR2 sequences are SGHNT and YYREEE (reference sequence). The CDR3 has 16 amino acids. CDR3 loop: CASSLGRQGEVYGYTF. Here the CDR3 DNA reads TGTGCCAGCAGCTTGGGTAGACAGGGGGAAGTCTATGGCTACACCTTC.

The chain has TRBV30 and TRBJ1-4, with 8 positions matching TRBD1. V lost 5 bases, J lost 4 bases, and 6 bases stayed unmatched. Per germline, CDR1 GTSNPN and CDR2 SVGIG (reference sequence). The CDR3 contains 14 residues. The CDR3 is CAWSHRGFNEKLFF. Here the CDR3 DNA reads TGTGCCTGGTCACACAGGGGGTTTAATGAAAAACTGTTTTTT. The full variable domain, rest sourced from reference TRBV30 and TRBJ1-4, is SQTIHQWPATLVQPVGSPLSLECTVEGTSNPNLYWYRQAAGRGLQLLFYSVGIGQISSEVPQNLSASRPQDRQFILSSKKLLLSDSGFYLCAWSHRGFNEKLFFGSGTQLSVL.

This chain connects TRBV5-1 to TRBJ2-1; D unresolved. Germline V gene data show CDR1 as SGHRS and CDR2 as YFSETQ. The CDR3 spans 19 residues. V was clipped by 0 bases and J by 1 base, with 20 bases between them. CDR3 coding DNA: TGCGCCAGCAGCTTGGTGCGGATTTTCAAAACCGGGTCCTACAATGAGCAGTTCTTC. Protein product: CASSLVRIFKTGSYNEQFF.